This T cell receptor beta chain derives from a study of PD-1 blockade in classical Hodgkin lymphoma. Only in-frame clones appear in the TCRdb table, and some are missing; sequencing was by immunoSEQ multiplex PCR. The sample has 17,000 or so clones, under 85% seen once. All the patients suffered relapse after autologous stem cell transplantation, and brentuximab vedotin exposure differed. This clone was seen only once. This TCR derives from a human donor with classical Hodgkin lymphoma. The source material was peripheral blood mononuclear cells (PBMCs), sampled at baseline.

The CDR3 coding sequence is TGTGCCAGCAGCGCGGGACAGGGGGACTATGGCTACACCTTC. Encoded protein: CASSAGQGDYGYTF. The genes are TRBV9 and TRBJ1-2, with TRBD1 matching 11 bases. The length of the CDR3 is 14 residues. V shed 3 bases and J 3 bases; nucleotides not matched to a gene: 1. Germline loops: CDR1 SGDLS, CDR2 YYNGEE.